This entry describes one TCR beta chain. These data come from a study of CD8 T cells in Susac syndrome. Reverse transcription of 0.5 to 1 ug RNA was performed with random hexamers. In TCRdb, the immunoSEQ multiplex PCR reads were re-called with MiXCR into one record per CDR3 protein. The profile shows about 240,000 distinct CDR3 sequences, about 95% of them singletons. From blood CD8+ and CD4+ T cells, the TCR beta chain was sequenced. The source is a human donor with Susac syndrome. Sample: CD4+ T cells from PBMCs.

The CDR3 nucleotides read TGTGCCAGCAGCTTAGGGTCGGGACACCGTCTTGGAAACACCATATATTTT. It yields the protein CASSLGSGHRLGNTIYF. The V and J genes are TRBV7-9 and TRBJ1-3; tentative D call: TRBD1 (6 bases). This CDR3 spans 17 amino acids. The germline gives CDR1 SEHNR, CDR2 FQNEAQ (reference sequence). V shed 1 base and J shed 3 bases, with 16 bases lying between them.